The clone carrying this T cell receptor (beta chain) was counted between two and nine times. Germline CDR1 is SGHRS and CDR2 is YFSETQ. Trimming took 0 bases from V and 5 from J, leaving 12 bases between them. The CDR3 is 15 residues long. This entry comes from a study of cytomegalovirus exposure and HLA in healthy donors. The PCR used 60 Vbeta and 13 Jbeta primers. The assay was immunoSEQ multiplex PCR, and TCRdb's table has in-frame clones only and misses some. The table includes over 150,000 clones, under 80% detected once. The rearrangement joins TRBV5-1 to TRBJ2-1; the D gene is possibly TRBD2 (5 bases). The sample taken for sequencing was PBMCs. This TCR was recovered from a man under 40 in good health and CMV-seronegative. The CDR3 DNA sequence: TGCGCCAGCAGCTTGGTCCGGGGTCCTGACAATGAGCAGTTCTTC. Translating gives CASSLVRGPDNEQFF.